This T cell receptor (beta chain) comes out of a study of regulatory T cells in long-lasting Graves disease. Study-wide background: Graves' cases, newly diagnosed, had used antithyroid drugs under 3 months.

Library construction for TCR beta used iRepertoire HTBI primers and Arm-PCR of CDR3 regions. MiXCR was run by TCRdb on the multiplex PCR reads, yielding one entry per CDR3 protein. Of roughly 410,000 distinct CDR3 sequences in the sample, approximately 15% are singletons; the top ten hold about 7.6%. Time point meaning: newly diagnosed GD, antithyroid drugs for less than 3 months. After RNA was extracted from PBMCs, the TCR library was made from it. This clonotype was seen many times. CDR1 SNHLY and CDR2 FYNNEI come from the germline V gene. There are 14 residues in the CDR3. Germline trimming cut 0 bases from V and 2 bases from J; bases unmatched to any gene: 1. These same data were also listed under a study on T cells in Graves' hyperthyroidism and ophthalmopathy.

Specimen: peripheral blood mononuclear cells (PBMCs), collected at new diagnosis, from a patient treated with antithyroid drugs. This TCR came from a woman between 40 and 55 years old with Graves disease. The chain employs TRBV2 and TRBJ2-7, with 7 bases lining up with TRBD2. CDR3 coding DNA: TGTGCCAGCAGTGAAGCGGCGGGGGCCTACGAGCAGTACTTC. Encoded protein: CASSEAAGAYEQYF.